The rows below give T cell receptor beta chains drawn from one sample of a study of blood T cell repertoires in COVID-19. Some clones are missing from TCRdb's copy, which holds only in-frame ones; the method was immunoSEQ multiplex PCR. Of around 480,000 clones listed, 87% are singletons. Sequenced input: PBMCs or T cells enriched from blood (not recorded which). The receptors were gathered from a woman in her late teens or twenties who had recovered from COVID-19. Both conserved end residues are part of each CDR3. D genes are given only for firm matches. Clone size is given for some rows only: seen once, a few or many times, or a class if the clone is expanded.

V gene	clone size	D gene	J gene	CDR3 DNA	CDR3 protein
TRBV11-2	.	.	TRBJ1-1	TGTGCCAGCAGTCCTAGGGGCCGCGGTTTGAACACTGAAGCTTTCTTT	CASSPRGRGLNTEAFF
TRBV6-5	.	TRBD1	TRBJ1-4	TGTGCCACCCGACAGGGTGATGAAAAACTGTTTTTT	CATRQGDEKLFF
TRBV14	.	TRBD1	TRBJ2-7	TGTGCCAGCAGCCCCGGGACAGGGGTACACGAGCAGTACTTC	CASSPGTGVHEQYF
TRBV30	few	TRBD1	TRBJ1-2	TGTGCCTGGAGTCGACAGGGAGGCTATGGCTACACCTTC	CAWSRQGGYGYTF
TRBV15	few	TRBD1	TRBJ1-2	TGTGCCACCAGCATGCCCAGACAGGGTACCTATGGCTACACCTTC	CATSMPRQGTYGYTF
TRBV6-5	.	.	TRBJ1-2	TGTGCCAGCAGTACTGGACAGCCCTATGGCTACACCTTC	CASSTGQPYGYTF
TRBV10-3	.	TRBD1	TRBJ1-1	TGTGCCATCAGACAGACAGGGGGGAACACTGAAGCTTTCTTT	CAIRQTGGNTEAFF
TRBV5-1	.	TRBD1	TRBJ1-2	TGCGCCAGCGGGGACAGGGCGGACTATGGCTACACCTTC	CASGDRADYGYTF
TRBV30	.	.	TRBJ1-6	TGTGCCTGGGATACAGGGTTGAGCTCCTATAATTCACCCCTCCACTTT	CAWDTGLSSYNSPLHF
TRBV19	.	.	TRBJ2-3	TGTGCCAGTAGTATAGAGCGGAACCGCTTGGATACGCAGTATTTT	CASSIERNRLDTQYF
TRBV30	.	TRBD1	TRBJ2-2	TGTGCCTGGAGGGGACAGTTTAACACCGGGGAGCTGTTTTTT	CAWRGQFNTGELFF
TRBV11-2	.	.	TRBJ1-2	TGTGCCAGCAGCTTGGCATTCCTCACATCAGCGAACACCTTC	CASSLAFLTSANTF
TRBV5-1	.	.	TRBJ2-5	TGCGCCAGCAGCTGGGGGGGCCAGAGGCAAGAGACCCAGTACTTC	CASSWGGQRQETQYF
TRBV4-2	.	.	TRBJ1-2	TGTGCCAGCAGCCCTGAACTCAGACAGGTCTATGGCTACACCTTC	CASSPELRQVYGYTF
TRBV28	.	TRBD2	TRBJ2-5	TGTGCCAGCAGTCCTCAGACTAGCGGGGGAGAGACCCAGTACTTC	CASSPQTSGGETQYF
TRBV28	.	TRBD1	TRBJ2-3	TGTGCCAGCGGTGACAGGGCTCGAACAGATACGCAGTATTTT	CASGDRARTDTQYF
TRBV6-2/TRBV6-3	.	TRBD2	TRBJ2-2	TGTGCCAGCAGTTACTCAGCGCGTCTAGCGGGGGGGACGAACACCGGGGAGCTGTTTTTT	CASSYSARLAGGTNTGELFF
TRBV9	.	TRBD2	TRBJ2-7	TGTGCCAGCAGCCAGGGACTAGCGGGGAACGAGCAGTACTTC	CASSQGLAGNEQYF
TRBV9	.	.	TRBJ1-6	TGTGCCAGCAGCGAAGGAGGTGCCTATAATTCACCCCTCCACTTT	CASSEGGAYNSPLHF
TRBV19	.	.	TRBJ2-3	TGTGCCAGTACCCTCCGGGGGGGGACAGGGAGCACAGATACGCAGTATTTT	CASTLRGGTGSTDTQYF
TRBV5-4	once	.	TRBJ1-1	TGTGCCAGCAGCTACGGGAGGGGAGTCCCCATGAACACTGAAGCTTTCTTT	CASSYGRGVPMNTEAFF
TRBV3-1/TRBV3-2	many	TRBD1	TRBJ1-6	TGTGCCAGCAGCCGGGACAGCCGGAGGGATAATTCACCCCTCCACTTT	CASSRDSRRDNSPLHF
TRBV6-1	.	TRBD1	TRBJ2-3	TGTGCCAGCAGTGAAGCGGTACAGGGGGGCACGCAGTATTTT	CASSEAVQGGTQYF
TRBV27	.	TRBD1	TRBJ2-2	TGTGCCAGCAGTTCCGGACCGGGACAGGTGAACACCGGGGAGCTGTTTTTT	CASSSGPGQVNTGELFF
TRBV28	.	TRBD1	TRBJ2-7	TGTGCCAGCAGTTTCTCGACAGGGGGGGAGCAGTACTTC	CASSFSTGGEQYF
TRBV6-5	.	TRBD1	TRBJ1-2	TGTGCCAGCAGGGGAACAGGGGTAAGGGTCGGCTACACCTTC	CASRGTGVRVGYTF
TRBV10-3	.	.	TRBJ1-1	TGTGCCATCAGAAGAGAAGAAGGGGTTGAAGCTTTCTTT	CAIRREEGVEAFF
TRBV9	once	TRBD1	TRBJ1-2	TGTGCCAGCAGCGTAGATGCGGGGACAGGTCTCGGGCGCACCTTC	CASSVDAGTGLGRTF
TRBV25-1	.	TRBD1	TRBJ2-3	TGTGCCAGCAGCACAGGGGGGTCAGATACGCAGTATTTT	CASSTGGSDTQYF
TRBV14	.	.	TRBJ2-7	TGTGCCAGCAGCCTAGGACGGGGCTACGAGCAGTACTTC	CASSLGRGYEQYF
TRBV27	.	TRBD1	TRBJ2-2	TGTGCCAGCAGTACCCAGGACAGGGGGCGTGCCGGGGAGCTGTTTTTT	CASSTQDRGRAGELFF
TRBV5-6	.	.	TRBJ2-7	TGTGCCAGCAGCTTGTTTACGGCAGGGCTCTCCTACGAGCAGTACTTC	CASSLFTAGLSYEQYF
TRBV27	.	TRBD1	TRBJ2-7	TGTGCCAGCAGAAAGGGGACAGACTACGAGCAGTACTTC	CASRKGTDYEQYF
TRBV11-2	.	.	TRBJ2-2	TGTGCCAGCAGCCAAGGGGAGCTGTTTTTT	CASSQGELFF
TRBV19	.	TRBD1	TRBJ1-2	TGTGCCAGTAACTCCCCCCGGGACAGCTCCTATGGCTACACCTTC	CASNSPRDSSYGYTF
TRBV27	.	.	TRBJ2-2	TGTGCCAGCAGCCCAAATAGCGGGGAGCTGTTTTTT	CASSPNSGELFF
TRBV5-1	.	TRBD2	TRBJ2-3	TGCGCCAGCAGCTTGTTTGATCCAGCGGGATCCGGAGATACGCAGTATTTT	CASSLFDPAGSGDTQYF
TRBV12-5	.	TRBD1	TRBJ1-6	TGTGCTAGTGGTGGACTACCCGGGACAGCTAATTCACCCCTCCACTTT	CASGGLPGTANSPLHF
TRBV7-9	.	TRBD1	TRBJ2-7	TGTGCCAGCAGCTCTTCCGGGACAGGGAACGAGCAGTACTTC	CASSSSGTGNEQYF
TRBV7-9	.	.	TRBJ2-5	TGTGCCAGCAGCCAGGGGCCGAGGACCCAGTACTTC	CASSQGPRTQYF
TRBV7-2	.	.	TRBJ2-5	TGTGCCAGCAGCTTAGGACGGGGGAGCCAAGAGACCCAGTACTTC	CASSLGRGSQETQYF
TRBV19	.	TRBD1	TRBJ1-6	TGTGCCAGTAGAATACGACAGGGAGATTCACCCCTCCACTTT	CASRIRQGDSPLHF
TRBV11-2	.	.	TRBJ1-1	TGTGCCAGCAGCTTAGGAACAGGCGGAGGGACTGAAGCTTTCTTT	CASSLGTGGGTEAFF
TRBV18	.	.	TRBJ2-1	TGTGCCAGCTCCCCAACCAGTTCGGGGAGTGAGCAGTTCTTC	CASSPTSSGSEQFF
TRBV13	.	.	TRBJ1-1	TGTGCCAGCAGCTTAGGGGGGGCGAACACTGAAGCTTTCTTT	CASSLGGANTEAFF
TRBV5-1	.	.	TRBJ2-1	TGCGCCAGCAGCTTAAGTCGGGACTACAATGAGCAGTTCTTC	CASSLSRDYNEQFF
TRBV7-2	once	TRBD2	TRBJ2-1	TGTGCCAGCACCCGGACTAGCGGGGGTTACAATGAGCAGTTCTTC	CASTRTSGGYNEQFF